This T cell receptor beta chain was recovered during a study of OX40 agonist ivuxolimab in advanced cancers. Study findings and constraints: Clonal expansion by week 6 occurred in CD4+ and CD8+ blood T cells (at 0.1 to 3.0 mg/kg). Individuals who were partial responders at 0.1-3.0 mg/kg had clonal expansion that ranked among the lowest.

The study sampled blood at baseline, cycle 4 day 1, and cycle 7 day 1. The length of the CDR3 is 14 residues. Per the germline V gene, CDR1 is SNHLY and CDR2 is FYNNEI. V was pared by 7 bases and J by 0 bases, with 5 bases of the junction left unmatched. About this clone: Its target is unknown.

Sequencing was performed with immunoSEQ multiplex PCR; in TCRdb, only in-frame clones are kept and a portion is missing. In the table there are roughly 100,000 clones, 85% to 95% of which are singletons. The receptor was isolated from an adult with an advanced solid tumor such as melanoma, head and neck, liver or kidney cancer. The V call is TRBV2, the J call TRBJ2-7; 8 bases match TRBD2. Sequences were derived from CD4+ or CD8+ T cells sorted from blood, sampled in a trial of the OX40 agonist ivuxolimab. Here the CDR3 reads CASKREHSSYEQYV. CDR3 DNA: TGTGCCAGCAAGCGGGAGCACAGCTCCTACGAGCAGTACGTC.